These 3 T cell receptor beta chains were sequenced from one sample in a study of OX40 agonist ivuxolimab in advanced cancers. Only in-frame clones appear in the TCRdb table, and some are missing; sequencing was by immunoSEQ multiplex PCR. The sample has fewer than 40,000 clones, around 83% seen once; the top ten hold roughly 23%. The sequencing used CD4+ or CD8+ T cells sorted from blood, collected in a trial of the OX40 agonist ivuxolimab. These receptors originate from an adult with an advanced solid tumor such as melanoma, head and neck, liver or kidney cancer.

V is TRBV5-5 and J is TRBJ2-1; 7 bases align to TRBD1. V was pared by 4 bases and J by 1 base, with 5 bases of the junction left unmatched. The CDR3 runs to 15 residues. The germline V gene has CDR1 SGHKS and CDR2 YYEKEE (reference sequence). CDR3: CASSIRDSSYNEQFF. DNA for the CDR3: TGTGCCAGCAGCATCCGGGACAGTTCCTACAATGAGCAGTTCTTC.

V is TRBV6-1 and J is TRBJ2-3; TRBD1 is a possible D gene (5 bases). This CDR3 has 15 amino acids. V shed 3 bases and J shed 3 bases, with 13 bases lying between them. Germline lookup yields CDR1 MNHNS and CDR2 SASEGT. The CDR3 protein is CASSDGLAGTDTQYF. The CDR3 nucleotides are TGTGCCAGCAGTGATGGTCTCGCAGGGACAGATACGCAGTATTTT.

A few counts support this clone. The J gene is TRBJ1-2, the V gene TRBV6-6; D not resolved. Trimming took 2 bases from V and 0 from J, leaving 7 bases between them. CDR1 and CDR2 (germline): MNHNY, SVGAGI (reference sequence). The CDR3 consists of 14 residues. CDR3 loop: CASSYRAANYGYTF. The CDR3 DNA reads as TGTGCCAGCAGTTACAGGGCAGCTAACTATGGCTACACCTTC.